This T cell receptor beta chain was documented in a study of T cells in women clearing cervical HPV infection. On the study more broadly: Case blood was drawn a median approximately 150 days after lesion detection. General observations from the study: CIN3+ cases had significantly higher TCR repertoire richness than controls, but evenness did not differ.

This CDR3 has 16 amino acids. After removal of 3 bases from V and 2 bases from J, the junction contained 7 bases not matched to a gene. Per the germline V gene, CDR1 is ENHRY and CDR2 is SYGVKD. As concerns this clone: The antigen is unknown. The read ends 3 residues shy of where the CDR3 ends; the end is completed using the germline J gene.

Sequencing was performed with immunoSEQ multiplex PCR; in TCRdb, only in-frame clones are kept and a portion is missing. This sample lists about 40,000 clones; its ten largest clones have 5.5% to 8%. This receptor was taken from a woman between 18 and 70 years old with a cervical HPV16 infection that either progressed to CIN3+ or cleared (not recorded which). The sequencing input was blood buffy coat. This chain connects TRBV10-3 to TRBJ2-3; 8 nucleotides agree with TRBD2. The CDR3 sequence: CAISDPRGDVTDTQYF. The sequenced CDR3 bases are TGTGCCATCAGTGATCCGCGGGGGGACGTCACAGATACG.